The entry that follows covers one T cell receptor beta chain sequence. The data belong to a study of T cells in Graves' hyperthyroidism and ophthalmopathy. Amplification of TCR beta CDR3 regions used RNA as the template. The TCR CDR3 first-round RT-PCR relied on the HTBI primer set. TCRdb passed the multiplex PCR reads through MiXCR, listing each CDR3 protein once. The sample consists of about 610,000 distinct CDR3 sequences, 14% to 15% of them appearing once. V was shortened by 3 bases and J by 5 bases, with 19 bases between the two germline ends. Germline lookup yields CDR1 SGHTA and CDR2 FQGNSA. The CDR3 runs to 16 residues.

The origin of this receptor is a woman aged 35 to 49 with Graves' ophthalmopathy. This sequence joins TRBV7-2 and TRBJ2-5; either TRBD1 or TRBD2 may fit D (5 bases each). Sequencing input: blood. The CDR3: CASSFEGRRPWETQYF. The CDR3 region has the DNA TGTGCCAGCAGCTTTGAGGGGCGACGACCGTGGGAGACCCAGTACTTC. The variable domain in full, with the rest retrieved from reference TRBV7-2 and TRBJ2-5, is GAGVSQSPSNKVTEKGKDVELRCDPISGHTALYWYRQSLGQGLEFLIYFQGNSAPDKSGLPSDRFSAERTGGSVSTLTIQRTQQEDSAVYLCASSFEGRRPWETQYFGPGTRLLVL.